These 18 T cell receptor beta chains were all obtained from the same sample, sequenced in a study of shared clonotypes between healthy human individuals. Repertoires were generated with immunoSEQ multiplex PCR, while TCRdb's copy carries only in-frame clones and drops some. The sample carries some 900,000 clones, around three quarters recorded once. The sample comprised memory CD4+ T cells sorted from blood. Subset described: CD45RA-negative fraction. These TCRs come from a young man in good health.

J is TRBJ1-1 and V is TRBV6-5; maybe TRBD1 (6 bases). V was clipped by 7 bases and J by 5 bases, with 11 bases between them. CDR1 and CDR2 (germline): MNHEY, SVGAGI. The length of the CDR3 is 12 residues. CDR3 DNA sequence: TGTGCCAGCAACGAGGGGGGGACTGAAGCTTTCTTT. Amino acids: CASNEGGTEAFF.

CDR3 DNA: TGTGCCAGCAGCACCACTAGAACCTCCTACGAGCAGTACTTC. Amino acids: CASSTTRTSYEQYF. This chain connects TRBV6-5 to TRBJ2-7, with a possible D match to TRBD2 (5 bases). The CDR3 runs to 14 residues. The germline V and J ends were trimmed by 6 bases and 0 bases, with 12 bases remaining between them. In germline, CDR1 is MNHEY, CDR2 SVGAGI.

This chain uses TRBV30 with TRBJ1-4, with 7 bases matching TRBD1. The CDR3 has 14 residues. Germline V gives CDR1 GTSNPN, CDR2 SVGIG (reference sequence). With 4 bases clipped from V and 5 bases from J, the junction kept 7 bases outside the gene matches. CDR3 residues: CAWNLGQTNEKLFF. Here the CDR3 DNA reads TGTGCCTGGAACCTGGGACAGACAAATGAAAAACTGTTTTTT.

The CDR3 spells CASSYLQGGAYEQYF. CDR3 coding DNA: TGTGCCAGCAGTTACTTGCAGGGTGGCGCCTACGAGCAGTACTTC. This chain uses TRBV6-5 with TRBJ2-7; D may be TRBD1 (5 bases). The CDR3 covers 15 residues. V was trimmed by 1 base and J by 2 bases, leaving 12 bases between them. Germline CDR1 and CDR2: MNHEY and SVGAGI.

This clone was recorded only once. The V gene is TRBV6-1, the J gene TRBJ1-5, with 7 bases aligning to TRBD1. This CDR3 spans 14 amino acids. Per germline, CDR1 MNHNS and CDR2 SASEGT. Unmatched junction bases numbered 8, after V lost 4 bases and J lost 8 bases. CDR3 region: CASSGVQGLEPQHF. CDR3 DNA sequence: TGTGCCAGCAGTGGAGTACAGGGGTTGGAGCCCCAGCATTTT.

The CDR3: CASSQGPDSPLHF. DNA for the CDR3: TGTGCCAGCTCACAGGGGCCGGATTCACCCCTCCACTTT. The chain employs TRBV18 and TRBJ1-6; perhaps TRBD1 as D (5 bases). The CDR3 covers 13 residues. Germline CDR1 is KGHSH and CDR2 is LQKENI. V was pared by 4 bases and J by 8 bases, with 9 bases between.

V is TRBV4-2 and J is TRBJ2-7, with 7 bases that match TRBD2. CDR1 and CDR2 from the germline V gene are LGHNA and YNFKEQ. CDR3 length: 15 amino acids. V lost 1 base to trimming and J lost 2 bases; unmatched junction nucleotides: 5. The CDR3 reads CASSQAAGAAYEQYF. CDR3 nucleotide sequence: TGTGCCAGCAGCCAAGCGGCGGGAGCGGCCTACGAGCAGTACTTC.

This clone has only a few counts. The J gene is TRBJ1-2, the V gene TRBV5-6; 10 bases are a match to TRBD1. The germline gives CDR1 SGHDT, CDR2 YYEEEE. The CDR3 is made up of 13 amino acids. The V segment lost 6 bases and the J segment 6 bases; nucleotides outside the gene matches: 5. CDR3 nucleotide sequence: TGTGCCAGCAAAAGGACAGGGGGAGATGGCTACACCTTC. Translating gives CASKRTGGDGYTF.

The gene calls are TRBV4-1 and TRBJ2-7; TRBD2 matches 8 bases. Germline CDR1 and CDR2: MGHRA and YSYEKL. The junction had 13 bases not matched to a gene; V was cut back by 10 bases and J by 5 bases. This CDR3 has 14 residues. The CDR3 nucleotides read TGCGCCATCCTACGGGAACGGGAGGGCCACGAGCAGTACTTC. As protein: CAILREREGHEQYF.

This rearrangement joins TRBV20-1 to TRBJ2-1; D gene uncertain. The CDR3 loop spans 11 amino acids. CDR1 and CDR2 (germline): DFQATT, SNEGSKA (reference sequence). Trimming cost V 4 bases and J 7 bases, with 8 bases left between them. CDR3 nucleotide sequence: TGCAGTGCTAATCTTGGGAATGAGCAGTTCTTC. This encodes CSANLGNEQFF.

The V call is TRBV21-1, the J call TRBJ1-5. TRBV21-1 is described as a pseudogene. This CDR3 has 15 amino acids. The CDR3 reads CASSIEHYSNQPQHF. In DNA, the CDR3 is TGTGCCAGCAGCATAGAGCATTATAGCAATCAGCCCCAGCATTTT.

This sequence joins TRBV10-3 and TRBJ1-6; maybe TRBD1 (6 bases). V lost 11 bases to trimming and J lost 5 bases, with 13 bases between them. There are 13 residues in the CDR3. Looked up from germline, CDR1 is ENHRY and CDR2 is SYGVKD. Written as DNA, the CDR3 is TGTGCCGTAGGGGGGGCCAATAATTCACCCCTCCACTTT. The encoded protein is CAVGGANNSPLHF.

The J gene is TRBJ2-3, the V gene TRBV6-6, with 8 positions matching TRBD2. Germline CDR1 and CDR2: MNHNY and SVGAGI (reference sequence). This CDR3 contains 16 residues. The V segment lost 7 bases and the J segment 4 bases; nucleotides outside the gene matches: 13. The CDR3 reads CASTSRPGGASDTQYF. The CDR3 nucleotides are TGTGCCAGCACCTCCCGACCCGGGGGGGCCTCAGATACGCAGTATTTT.

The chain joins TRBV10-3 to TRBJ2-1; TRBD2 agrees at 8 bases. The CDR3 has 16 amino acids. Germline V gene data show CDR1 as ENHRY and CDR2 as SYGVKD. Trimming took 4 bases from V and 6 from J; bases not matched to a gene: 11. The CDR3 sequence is CAISAAGASLRNEQFF. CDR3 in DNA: TGTGCCATCAGTGCAGCGGGGGCCTCATTACGCAATGAGCAGTTCTTC.

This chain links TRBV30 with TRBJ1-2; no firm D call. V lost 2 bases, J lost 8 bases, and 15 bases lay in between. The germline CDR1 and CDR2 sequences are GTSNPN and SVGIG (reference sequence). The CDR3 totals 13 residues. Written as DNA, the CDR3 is TGTGCCTGGAGTTCAACCCGACTCGAAGGCTACACCTTC. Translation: CAWSSTRLEGYTF.

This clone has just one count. This CDR3 reads CASSPRGTSNQPQHF. The DNA for the CDR3 is TGTGCCAGCTCACCACGGGGGACTAGCAATCAGCCCCAGCATTTT. The chain links TRBV18 to TRBJ1-5, with D tentatively TRBD1 (5 bases). The CDR3 loop spans 15 amino acids. Per the germline V gene, CDR1 is KGHSH and CDR2 is LQKENI. V lost 1 base to trimming and J lost 0 bases, with 7 bases between them.

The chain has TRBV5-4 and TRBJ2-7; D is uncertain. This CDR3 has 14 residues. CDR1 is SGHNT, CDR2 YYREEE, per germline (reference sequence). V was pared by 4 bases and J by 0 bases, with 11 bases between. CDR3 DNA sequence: TGTGCCAGCAGCAGGTTAGCACCCTCCTACGAGCAGTACTTC. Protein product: CASSRLAPSYEQYF.

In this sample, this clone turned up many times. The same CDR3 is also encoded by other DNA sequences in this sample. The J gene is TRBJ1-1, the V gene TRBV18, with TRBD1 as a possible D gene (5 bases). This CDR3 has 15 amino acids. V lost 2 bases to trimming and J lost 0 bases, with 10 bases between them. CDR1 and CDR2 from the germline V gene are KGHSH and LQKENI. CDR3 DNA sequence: TGTGCCAGCTCACCATCGGGGGACCTGAACACTGAAGCTTTCTTT. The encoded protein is CASSPSGDLNTEAFF.